A single sample gave rise to the 9 T cell receptor beta chains below, sequenced in a study of vaccination and CD4 T cells after COVID-19. Treatment described: roughly nine-day PBMC culture with coronavirus spike peptide pools or control peptides (ViraFEST assay). These receptors are not linked to any known antigen. Sequencing of the DNA from cultured CD4+ T cells was carried out with the Oncomine TCR Beta short-read assay. TCRdb reprocessed the PCR reads via MiXCR and lists one record per CDR3 protein. This sample has more than 9,000 distinct CDR3 sequences, with less than 50% found just once. The sequencing input was cultured CD4+ T cells from blood. The receptors shown here come from a human donor with COVID-19.

The chain links TRBV27 to TRBJ2-6; TRBD1 is a possible D gene (6 bases). Germline-derived CDR1 and CDR2 are MNHEY and SMNVEV (reference sequence). The V end was cut by 3 bases, the J end by 0 bases, with 24 bases between. This CDR3 is 21 amino acids long. The CDR3, as DNA: TGTGCCAGCAGTTTGGCCGGTCCCAGGGGCTTCGTGAACTCTGGGGCCAACGTCCTGACTTTC. Translation: CASSLAGPRGFVNSGANVLTF.

The gene calls are TRBV29-1 and TRBJ1-1; D remains ambiguous. CDR1 is SQVTM and CDR2 is ANQGSEA in the germline V gene. V was pared by 8 bases and J by 2 bases, with 12 bases between. The CDR3 has 12 amino acids. CDR3 DNA: TGCAGCACCTCTTCCGGTAACACTGAAGCTTTCTTT. It encodes CSTSSGNTEAFF.

The chain combines TRBV18 with TRBJ1-2; D is possibly TRBD1 (5 bases). The CDR3 runs 13 residues. Trimming took off 1 base at V and 7 bases at J, with 10 bases between the two ends. Germline CDR1 and CDR2: KGHSH and LQKENI. The CDR3 region is CASSPRGIGGYTF. CDR3 nucleotide sequence: TGTGCCAGCTCACCACGGGGGATCGGTGGCTACACCTTC.

The chain combines TRBV6-1 with TRBJ2-3; D is perhaps TRBD1 (6 bases). CDR1 and CDR2 (germline): MNHNS, SASEGT. This CDR3 has 17 amino acids. The ends were cut back, 6 bases at V and 1 base at J, with 20 bases in the middle. Written as DNA, the CDR3 is TGTGCCAGCAGCTCTGTAGGGGGTCAGCACCGCACAGATACGCAGTATTTT. Translation gives CASSSVGGQHRTDTQYF.

V and J are TRBV24-1 and TRBJ2-2; 8 nucleotides match TRBD1. Germline V gene sequence: CDR1 KGHDR, CDR2 SFDVKD. The CDR3 sequence is 16 residues long. Trimming at V came to 4 bases and at J to 4 bases, leaving 7 bases not matched to a gene. The CDR3 DNA reads as TGTGCCACCAGTGACCCAAGACAGGGGACCACCGGGGAGCTGTTTTTT. Its translation: CATSDPRQGTTGELFF.

The chain recombines TRBV7-9 with TRBJ2-3; D not certain. This CDR3 has 16 residues. V lost 4 bases to trimming and J lost 6 bases, with 20 bases between them. Germline loops: CDR1 SEHNR, CDR2 FQNEAQ (reference sequence). CDR3 nucleotides: TGTGCCAGCAGCTCCTCGGCTAGTTTAGTATCTGATACGCAGTATTTT. It is translated as CASSSSASLVSDTQYF.

This clonotype was counted a few times. V is TRBV2 and J is TRBJ1-5; TRBD1 matches at 7 bases. This CDR3 region has 14 residues. V was pared by 7 bases and J by 6 bases, with 9 bases of the junction left unmatched. Germline CDR1 and CDR2: SNHLY and FYNNEI. The CDR3 is CASNLGRDSQPQHF. CDR3 bases: TGTGCCAGCAATCTAGGACGGGACAGTCAGCCCCAGCATTTT.

This chain joins TRBV7-9 and TRBJ1-4; D gene unclear. Germline CDR1 and CDR2: SEHNR and FQNEAQ (reference sequence). The length of the CDR3 is 15 residues. V lost 5 bases, J lost 7 bases, and 17 bases lay in between. CDR3 amino acids: CASSPTGRESEKLFF. The DNA of the CDR3 is TGTGCCAGCAGCCCCACGGGCCGGGAGAGTGAAAAACTGTTTTTT. The complete variable domain, with remaining parts taken from reference TRBV7-9 and TRBJ1-4, reads DTGVSQNPRHKITKRGQNVTFRCDPISEHNRLYWYRQTLGQGPEFLTYFQNEAQLEKSRLLSDRFSAERPKGSFSTLEIQRTEQGDSAMYLCASSPTGRESEKLFFGSGTQLSVL.

This sequence joins TRBV19 and TRBJ1-2; 7 bases agree with TRBD1. Germline V CDR1 and CDR2: LNHDA, SQIVND (reference sequence). The CDR3 runs to 13 residues. V was clipped by 7 bases and J by 8 bases; unmatched bases: 10. The CDR3 region has the DNA TGTGCCAGTAAGAAAACAGGGGTGGAGGGCTACACCTTC. Amino acid sequence: CASKKTGVEGYTF. Full variable domain (remainder filled in from reference TRBV19 and TRBJ1-2): DGGITQSPKYLFRKEGQNVTLSCEQNLNHDAMYWYRQDPGQGLRLIYYSQIVNDFQKGDIAEGYSVSREKKESFPLTVTSAQKNPTAFYLCASKKTGVEGYTFGSGTRLTVV.